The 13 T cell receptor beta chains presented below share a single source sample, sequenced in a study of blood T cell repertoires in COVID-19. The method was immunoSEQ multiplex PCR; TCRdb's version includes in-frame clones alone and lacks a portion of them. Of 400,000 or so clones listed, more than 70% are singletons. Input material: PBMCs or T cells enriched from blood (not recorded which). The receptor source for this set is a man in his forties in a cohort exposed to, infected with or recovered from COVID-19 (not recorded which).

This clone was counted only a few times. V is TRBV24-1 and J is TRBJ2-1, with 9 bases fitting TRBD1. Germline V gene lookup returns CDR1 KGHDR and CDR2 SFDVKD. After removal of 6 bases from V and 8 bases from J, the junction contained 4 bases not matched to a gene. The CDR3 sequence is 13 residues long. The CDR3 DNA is TGTGCCACCAGTCAGGGACAGGGATATGAGCAGTTCTTC. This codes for CATSQGQGYEQFF.

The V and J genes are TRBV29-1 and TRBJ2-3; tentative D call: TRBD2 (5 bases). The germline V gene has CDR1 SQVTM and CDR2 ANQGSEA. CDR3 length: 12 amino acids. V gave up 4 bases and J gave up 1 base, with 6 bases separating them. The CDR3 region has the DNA TGCAGCGTTGTCGGGGGCACAGATACGCAGTATTTT. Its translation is CSVVGGTDTQYF.

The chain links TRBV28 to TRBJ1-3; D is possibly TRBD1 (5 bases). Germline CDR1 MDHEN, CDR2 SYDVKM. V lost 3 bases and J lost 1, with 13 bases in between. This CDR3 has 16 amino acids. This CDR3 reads CASSLGLGGSGNTIYF. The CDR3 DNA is TGTGCCAGCAGTTTGGGACTGGGGGGGTCTGGAAACACCATATATTTT.

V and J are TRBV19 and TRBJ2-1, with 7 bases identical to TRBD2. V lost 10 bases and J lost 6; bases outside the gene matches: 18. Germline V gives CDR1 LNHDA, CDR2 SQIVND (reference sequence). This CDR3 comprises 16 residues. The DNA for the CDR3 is TGTGCCACCTGCTGGGCGACTAGCCACAGTCCCAATGAGCAGTTCTTC. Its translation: CATCWATSHSPNEQFF. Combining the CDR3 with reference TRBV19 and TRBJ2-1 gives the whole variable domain DGGITQSPKYLFRKEGQNVTLSCEQNLNHDAMYWYRQDPGQGLRLIYYSQIVNDFQKGDIAEGYSVSREKKESFPLTVTSAQKNPTAFYLCATCWATSHSPNEQFFGPGTRLTVL.

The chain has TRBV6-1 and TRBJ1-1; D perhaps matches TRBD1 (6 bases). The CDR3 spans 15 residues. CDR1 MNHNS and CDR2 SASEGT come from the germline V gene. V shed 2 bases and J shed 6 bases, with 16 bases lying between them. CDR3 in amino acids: CASSELAGGLAEAFF. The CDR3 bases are TGTGCCAGCAGTGAACTCGCCGGGGGGCTCGCTGAAGCTTTCTTT.

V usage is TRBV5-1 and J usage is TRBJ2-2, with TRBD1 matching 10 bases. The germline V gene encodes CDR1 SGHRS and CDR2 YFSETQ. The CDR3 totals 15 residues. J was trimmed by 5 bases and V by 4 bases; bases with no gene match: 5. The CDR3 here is CASSPSGQGTGELFF. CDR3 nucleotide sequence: TGCGCCAGCAGCCCGTCGGGACAGGGGACCGGGGAGCTGTTTTTT.

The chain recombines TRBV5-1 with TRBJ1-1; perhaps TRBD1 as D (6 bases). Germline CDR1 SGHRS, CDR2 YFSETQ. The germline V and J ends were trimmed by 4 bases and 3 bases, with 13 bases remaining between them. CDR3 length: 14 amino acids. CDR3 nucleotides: TGCGCCAGCAGCCTGGGGACATGGGACACTGAAGCTTTCTTT. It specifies CASSLGTWDTEAFF.

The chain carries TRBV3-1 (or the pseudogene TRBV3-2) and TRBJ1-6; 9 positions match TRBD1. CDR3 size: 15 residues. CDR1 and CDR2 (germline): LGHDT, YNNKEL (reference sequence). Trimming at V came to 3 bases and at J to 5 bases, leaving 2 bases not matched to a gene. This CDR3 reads CASSQTGGNNSPLHF. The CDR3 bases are TGTGCCAGCAGCCAGACAGGGGGAAATAATTCACCCCTCCACTTT.

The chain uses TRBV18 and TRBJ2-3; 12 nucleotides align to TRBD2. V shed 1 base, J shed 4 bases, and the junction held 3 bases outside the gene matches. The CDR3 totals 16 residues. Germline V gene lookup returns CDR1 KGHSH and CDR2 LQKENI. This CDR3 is CASSPRLAGGPDTQYF. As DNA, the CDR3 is TGTGCCAGCTCACCACGGCTAGCGGGAGGGCCAGATACGCAGTATTTT.

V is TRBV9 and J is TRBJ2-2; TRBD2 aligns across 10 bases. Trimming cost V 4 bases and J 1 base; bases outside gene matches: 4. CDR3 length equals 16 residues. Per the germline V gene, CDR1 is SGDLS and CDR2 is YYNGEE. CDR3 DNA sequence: TGTGCCAGCAGCCCCCGGACTAGCGGGAACACCGGGGAGCTGTTTTTT. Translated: CASSPRTSGNTGELFF.

Here the CDR3 DNA reads TGTGCCAGCAGCTCTGTCCGGGACTCGGGGAGCGGTGAGCAGTTCTTC. Translated: CASSSVRDSGSGEQFF. V and J are TRBV4-2 and TRBJ2-1; a possible D gene is TRBD2 (6 bases). The CDR3 totals 16 residues. Trimming pared 5 bases from V and 9 bases from J, leaving 23 bases between. CDR1 and CDR2 from the germline V gene are LGHNA and YNFKEQ.

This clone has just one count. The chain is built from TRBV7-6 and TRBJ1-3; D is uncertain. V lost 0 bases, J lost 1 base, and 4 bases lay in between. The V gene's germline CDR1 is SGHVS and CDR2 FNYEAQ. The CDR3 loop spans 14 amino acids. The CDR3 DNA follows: TGTGCCAGCAGCTTAGCTAATTCTGGAAACACCATATATTTT. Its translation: CASSLANSGNTIYF.

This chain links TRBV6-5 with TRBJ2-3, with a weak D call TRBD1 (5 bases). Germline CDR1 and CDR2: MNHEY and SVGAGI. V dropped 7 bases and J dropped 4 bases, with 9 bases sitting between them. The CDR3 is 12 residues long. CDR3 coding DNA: TGTGCCAGCAAGGGGTGGGCAGATACGCAGTATTTT. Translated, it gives CASKGWADTQYF.